This TCR beta chain was identified during a study of cytomegalovirus exposure and HLA in healthy donors. Study in general: Counted in an early data release were some 81 million unique TCRs from HLA-typed donors. General study results and limits: A list of 150 to 200 TCR beta chains associated with cytomegalovirus was given.

With 3 bases clipped from V and 4 bases from J, the junction kept 5 bases outside the gene matches. The CDR3 has 14 amino acids. Looked up from germline, CDR1 is SGHRS and CDR2 is YFSETQ. Only a few counts were recorded for this clone. Its antigen is still unknown. The identical CDR3 is also encoded by other nucleotide sequences in the sample. In the PCR, 60 Vbeta and 13 Jbeta primers were used. The data were produced by immunoSEQ multiplex PCR, yet TCRdb's version contains in-frame clones alone and is incomplete. Here the sample spans some 180,000 clones, 10% to 15% being singletons. The V and J genes are TRBV5-1 and TRBJ1-2; 8 positions agree with TRBD1. This receptor was taken from a man in his fifties or sixties in good health and CMV-seropositive. The sequencing sample was made of PBMCs. The CDR3 DNA reads as TGCGCCAGCAGCTCCGGACAGGGAGGCTATGGCTACACCTTC. It encodes CASSSGQGGYGYTF.